Presented here are 8 T cell receptor beta chains from one specimen sequenced in a study of T cell responses to AZD1222 COVID-19 vaccine. Generated by immunoSEQ multiplex PCR, the TCRdb table keeps only in-frame clones and is missing some. The sample has about 190,000 clones, over 75% seen once. Specimen: peripheral blood, collected on day 0 of AZD1222 vaccination. These receptors all stem from an adult in good health.

The chain uses TRBV5-1 and TRBJ1-1, with a possible D match to TRBD1 (5 bases). There are 16 residues in the CDR3. With 1 base removed from V and 3 bases from J, the gap between germline ends came to 16 bases. The germline CDR1 and CDR2 sequences are SGHRS and YFSETQ. As DNA, the CDR3 is TGCGCCAGCAGCTTGTTTGGGTTGGGGGGAGACACTGAAGCTTTCTTT. Residues: CASSLFGLGGDTEAFF.

The V gene is TRBV29-1, the J gene TRBJ1-2, with 7 nucleotides matching TRBD1. V shed 5 bases, J shed 7 bases, and the junction held 7 bases outside the gene matches. The CDR3 is 12 residues long. The germline V gene has CDR1 SQVTM and CDR2 ANQGSEA. The CDR3 DNA sequence: TGCAGCGTTAACCAGGGGGGGCCTGGCTACACCTTC. It yields the protein CSVNQGGPGYTF. The variable domain in full, with the rest retrieved from reference TRBV29-1 and TRBJ1-2, is SAVISQKPSRDICQRGTSLTIQCQVDSQVTMMFWYRQQPGQSLTLIATANQGSEATYESGFVIDKFPISRPNLTFSTLTVSNMSPEDSSIYLCSVNQGGPGYTFGSGTRLTVV.

The chain carries TRBV6-5 and TRBJ1-2, with D perhaps matching TRBD1 (5 bases). CDR3 size: 15 residues. Trimming removed 6 bases at V and 0 bases at J, with 14 bases between. Germline V gene sequence: CDR1 MNHEY, CDR2 SVGAGI. The chain's CDR3 is CASRIRGSANYGYTF. Here the CDR3 DNA reads TGTGCCAGCAGAATTCGGGGGTCGGCTAACTATGGCTACACCTTC.

The chain is built from TRBV4-2 and TRBJ1-1; TRBD1 might be the D (5 bases). Germline V gives CDR1 LGHNA, CDR2 YNFKEQ. This CDR3 contains 19 residues. V lost 0 bases and J 6 bases, leaving 26 bases between the germline ends. CDR3 in amino acids: CASSQDPVGIRNWGAEAFF. The DNA of the CDR3 is TGTGCCAGCAGCCAAGACCCTGTTGGTATAAGAAACTGGGGCGCTGAAGCTTTCTTT.

This clone appeared once. A junction boundary mismatches the germline segment, possibly from a read error. The chain joins TRBV5-1 to TRBJ2-3; D could derive from TRBD1 or TRBD2 (5 bases each). CDR3 length: 12 amino acids. The germline V gene has CDR1 SGHRS and CDR2 YFSETQ. The CDR3 spells CASSLERGQERF. The DNA of the CDR3 is TGCGCCAGCAGCTTGGAAAGGGGCCAGGAGCGGTTT.

In this sample, this clone turned up once. The V call is TRBV5-1, the J call TRBJ1-1; D is undetermined. V shed 4 bases and J shed 4 bases, with 14 bases lying between them. CDR3 length: 14 residues. Germline values: CDR1 SGHRS, CDR2 YFSETQ. CDR3 coding DNA: TGCGCCAGCAGCATGTTGGGGTCAGTCACTGAAGCTTTCTTT. Protein: CASSMLGSVTEAFF.

The rearrangement links TRBV4-1 to TRBJ2-4; 10 bases are a match to TRBD2. The CDR3 has 16 residues. Germline CDR1 and CDR2: MGHRA and YSYEKL. Trimming took 3 bases from V and 8 from J; bases not matched to a gene: 10. CDR3 sequence reads: CASSQAQAGGLDIQYF. The CDR3, as DNA: TGCGCCAGCAGCCAGGCACAAGCGGGGGGGCTTGACATTCAGTACTTC.

V gene TRBV11-2 combines with J gene TRBJ1-2, with 7 bases identical to TRBD1. Per the germline V gene, CDR1 is SGHAT and CDR2 is FQNNGV. The CDR3 is 15 residues long. V dropped 4 bases and J dropped 5; count of bases not matched to a gene: 10. The CDR3 region has the DNA TGTGCCAGCAGCTCCTCTCCGGACAGGCTTTATGGCTACACCTTC. Translated, it gives CASSSSPDRLYGYTF. Drawing the rest from reference TRBV11-2 and TRBJ1-2, the complete variable domain is EAGVAQSPRYKIIEKRQSVAFWCNPISGHATLYWYQQILGQGPKLLIQFQNNGVVDDSQLPKDRFSAERLKGVDSTLKIQPAKLEDSAVYLCASSSSPDRLYGYTFGSGTRLTVV.